The rows below give T cell receptor beta chains drawn from one sample of a study of blood T cell repertoires in COVID-19. TCRdb's table, derived via immunoSEQ multiplex PCR, lists solely in-frame clones and lacks some. The table includes about 400,000 clones, around nine tenths detected once. The material sequenced was PBMCs or T cells enriched from blood (not recorded which). Receptors originate from a woman in her forties or fifties who had recovered from COVID-19. The CDR3 runs from the conserved cysteine through the conserved F or W. D genes are given only for firm matches. Part of the rows lack a size; the others show once, few, many or a class for expanded clones.

V	D	size	J	DNA	CDR3
TRBV6-5	NA	NA	TRBJ1-2	TGTGCCAGCAGTTATGTCGGCGGCCTCCGTGGCTACACCTTC	CASSYVGGLRGYTF
TRBV15	NA	NA	TRBJ1-3	TGTGCCACCAGCAGAGATTTAGATGGACAGTTTAGGGGAAACACCATATATTTT	CATSRDLDGQFRGNTIYF
TRBV5-1	TRBD1	once	TRBJ2-3	TGCGCCAGCAGCCAAACAGGGGAAGTGGCGAATACGCAGTATTTT	CASSQTGEVANTQYF
TRBV28	NA	NA	TRBJ1-1	TGTGCCAGCAGCCTGGACAGAATTGAAGCTTTCTTT	CASSLDRIEAFF
TRBV3-1/TRBV3-2	NA	NA	TRBJ1-1	TGTGCCAGCAGCCAGGAGGGCTCATTGGACGCTTTCTTT	CASSQEGSLDAFF
TRBV14	NA	once	TRBJ1-2	TGTGCCAGCAGCCCGCTTGGGTCTCGGGGGGCAAAGGGCTACACCTTC	CASSPLGSRGAKGYTF
TRBV18	NA	NA	TRBJ1-2	TGTGCCAGCTCACCGTCCACAGGGCAAGGCTACACCTTC	CASSPSTGQGYTF
TRBV7-9	TRBD1	NA	TRBJ2-7	TGTGCCAGCAGCCACCGGGACAGCCCCTACGAGCAGTACTTC	CASSHRDSPYEQYF
TRBV2	TRBD1	NA	TRBJ1-2	TGTGCCAGCAGTGAAACGGACAGGGAAGACTATGGCTACACCTTC	CASSETDREDYGYTF
TRBV7-9	NA	NA	TRBJ1-2	TGTGCCAGCAGCCCGTACAGGGAAACTGGCTACACCTTC	CASSPYRETGYTF
TRBV6-2/TRBV6-3	NA	NA	TRBJ2-1	TGTGCCAGCAGTTATCCCGGAGGGGGCCGAGGTGAGCAGTTCTTC	CASSYPGGGRGEQFF
TRBV6-1	NA	NA	TRBJ2-7	TGTGCCAGCAGTGCCAGGGCGGGGGCGTTGAGCTACGAGCAGTACTTC	CASSARAGALSYEQYF
TRBV2	NA	NA	TRBJ2-6	TGTGCCAGCAGACTAAGCTCTGGGGCCAACGTCCTGACTTTC	CASRLSSGANVLTF
TRBV7-6	TRBD1	NA	TRBJ2-3	TGTGCCAGCAGCGCCTGGGACAGGTCTAGCACAGATACGCAGTATTTT	CASSAWDRSSTDTQYF
TRBV21-1	NA	NA	TRBJ1-3	TGTGCCAGCAGCAAAAAGGAGCGCTCGAACGGGAACACCATATATTTT	CASSKKERSNGNTIYF
TRBV3-1/TRBV3-2	NA	NA	TRBJ1-1	TGTGCCAGCAGCCCAGGCGCCGACAGTGAAGCTTTCTTT	CASSPGADSEAFF
TRBV12-3/TRBV12-4	NA	once	TRBJ2-7	TGTGCCAGCAGCAGGGCCGCCTACGAGCAGTACTTC	CASSRAAYEQYF
TRBV4-1	NA	NA	TRBJ1-2	TGCGCCAGCAGCCAAGTCTCCCCGGGGACTAACTATGGCTACACCTTC	CASSQVSPGTNYGYTF
TRBV20-1	NA	NA	TRBJ2-3	TGCAGTGCTATGTATGAGCCCCCGGTGTATTTT	CSAMYEPPVYF
TRBV2	TRBD2	NA	TRBJ2-1	TGTGCCAGCGACCTTAGCGGGTCCTTGTTGGGGTTCTTC	CASDLSGSLLGFF
TRBV7-8	NA	NA	TRBJ1-2	TGTGCCAGCAGCAGCGGACCCGGGGGAGGCTATGGCTACACCTTC	CASSSGPGGGYGYTF
TRBV3-1/TRBV3-2	TRBD2	NA	TRBJ2-3	TGTGCCAGCAGCCCGGGGCCCAAACTAGCGGCTAGCACAGATACGCAGTATTTT	CASSPGPKLAASTDTQYF
TRBV9	NA	once	TRBJ1-2	TGTGCCAGCAGCGTTCCGGGGATCTATGGCTACACCTTC	CASSVPGIYGYTF
TRBV10-3	TRBD1	NA	TRBJ2-7	TGTGCCATCAGTGAGGGGGGACAGGGGAGCTCCTACGAGCAGTACTTC	CAISEGGQGSSYEQYF
TRBV7-8	NA	NA	TRBJ1-5	TGTGCCAGCAGCCGAGATTACAATCAGCCCCAGCATTTT	CASSRDYNQPQHF
TRBV2	TRBD2	NA	TRBJ2-3	TGTGCCAGCAGTGGTTCGGGGGGAGTGCGCACAGATACGCAGTATTTT	CASSGSGGVRTDTQYF
TRBV28	TRBD1	NA	TRBJ1-1	TGTGCCAGCAGTTCCGGGGGCGACAGGGGTTACGGCTGGGCTGAAGCTTTCTTT	CASSSGGDRGYGWAEAFF